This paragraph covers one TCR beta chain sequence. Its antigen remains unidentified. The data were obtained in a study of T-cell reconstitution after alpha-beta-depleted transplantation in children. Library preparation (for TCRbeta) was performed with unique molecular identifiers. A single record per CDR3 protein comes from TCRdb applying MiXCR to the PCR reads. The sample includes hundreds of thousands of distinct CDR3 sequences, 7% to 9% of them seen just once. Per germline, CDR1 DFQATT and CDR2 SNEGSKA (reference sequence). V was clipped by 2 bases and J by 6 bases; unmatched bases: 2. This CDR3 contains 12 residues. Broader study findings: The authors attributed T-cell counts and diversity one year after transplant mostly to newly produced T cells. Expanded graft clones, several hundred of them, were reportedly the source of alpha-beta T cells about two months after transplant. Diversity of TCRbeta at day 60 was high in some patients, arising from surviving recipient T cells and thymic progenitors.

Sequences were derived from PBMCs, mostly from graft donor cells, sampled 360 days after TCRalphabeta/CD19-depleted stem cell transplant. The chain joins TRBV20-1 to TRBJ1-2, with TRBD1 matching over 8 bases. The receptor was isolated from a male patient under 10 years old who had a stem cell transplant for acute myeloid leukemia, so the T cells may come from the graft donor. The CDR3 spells CSARQGADGYTF. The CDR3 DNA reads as TGCAGTGCTAGACAGGGGGCTGATGGCTACACCTTC.